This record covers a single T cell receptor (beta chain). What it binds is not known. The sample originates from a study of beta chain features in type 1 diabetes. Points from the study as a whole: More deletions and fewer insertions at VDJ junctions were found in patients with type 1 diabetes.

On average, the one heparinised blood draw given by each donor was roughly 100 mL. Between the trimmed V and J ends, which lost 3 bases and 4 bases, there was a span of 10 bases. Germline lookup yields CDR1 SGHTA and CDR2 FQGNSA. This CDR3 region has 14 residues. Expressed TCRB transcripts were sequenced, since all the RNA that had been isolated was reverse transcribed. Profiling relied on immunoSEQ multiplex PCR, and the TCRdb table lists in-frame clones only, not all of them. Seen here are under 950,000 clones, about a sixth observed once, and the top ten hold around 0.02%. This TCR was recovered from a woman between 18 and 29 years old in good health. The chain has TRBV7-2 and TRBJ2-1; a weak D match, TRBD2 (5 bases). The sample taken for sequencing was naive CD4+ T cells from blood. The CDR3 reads CASSLIAQYNEQFF. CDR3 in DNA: TGTGCCAGCAGCTTGATAGCGCAGTACAATGAGCAGTTCTTC.